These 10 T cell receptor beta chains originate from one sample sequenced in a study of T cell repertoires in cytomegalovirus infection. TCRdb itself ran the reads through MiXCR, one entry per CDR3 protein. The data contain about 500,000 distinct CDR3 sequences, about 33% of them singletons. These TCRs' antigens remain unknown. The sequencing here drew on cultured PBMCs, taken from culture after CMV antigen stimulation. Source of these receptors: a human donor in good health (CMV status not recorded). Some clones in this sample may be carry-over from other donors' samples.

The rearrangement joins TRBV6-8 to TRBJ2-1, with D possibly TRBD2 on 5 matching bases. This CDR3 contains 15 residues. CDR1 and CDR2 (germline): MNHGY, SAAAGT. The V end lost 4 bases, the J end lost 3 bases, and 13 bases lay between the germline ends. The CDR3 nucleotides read TGTGCCAGCAGTTTAGGGAGCCGGAGCTACAATGAGCAGTTCTTC. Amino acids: CASSLGSRSYNEQFF.

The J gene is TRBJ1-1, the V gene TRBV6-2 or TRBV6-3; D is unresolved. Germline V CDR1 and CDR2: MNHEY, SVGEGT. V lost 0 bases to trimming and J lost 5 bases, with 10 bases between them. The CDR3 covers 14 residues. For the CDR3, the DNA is TGTGCCAGCAGTTACTCTGGGGTACGGACTGAAGCTTTCTTT. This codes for CASSYSGVRTEAFF.

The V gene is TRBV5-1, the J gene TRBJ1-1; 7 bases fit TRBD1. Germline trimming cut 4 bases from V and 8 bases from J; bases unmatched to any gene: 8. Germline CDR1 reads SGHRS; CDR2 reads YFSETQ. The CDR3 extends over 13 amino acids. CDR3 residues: CASSPGDREEAFF. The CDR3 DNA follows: TGCGCCAGCAGCCCCGGCGACAGGGAAGAAGCTTTCTTT. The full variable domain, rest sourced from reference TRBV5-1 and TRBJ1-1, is KAGVTQTPRYLIKTRGQQVTLSCSPISGHRSVSWYQQTPGQGLQFLFEYFSETQRNKGNFPGRFSGRQFSNSRSEMNVSTLELGDSALYLCASSPGDREEAFFGQGTRLTVV.

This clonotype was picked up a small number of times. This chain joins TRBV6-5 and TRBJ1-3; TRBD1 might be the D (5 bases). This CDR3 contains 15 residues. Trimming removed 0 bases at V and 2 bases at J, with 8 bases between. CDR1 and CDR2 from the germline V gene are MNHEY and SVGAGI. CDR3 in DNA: TGTGCCAGCAGTTACTCCGGGACGGCTGGAAACACCATATATTTT. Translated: CASSYSGTAGNTIYF.

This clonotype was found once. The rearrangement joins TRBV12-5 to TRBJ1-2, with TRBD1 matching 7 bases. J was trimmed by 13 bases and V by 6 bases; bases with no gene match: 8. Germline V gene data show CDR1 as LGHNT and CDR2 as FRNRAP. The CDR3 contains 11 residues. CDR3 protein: CASGSEGAVTF. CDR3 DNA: TGTGCTAGTGGAAGCGAGGGGGCCGTCACCTTC.

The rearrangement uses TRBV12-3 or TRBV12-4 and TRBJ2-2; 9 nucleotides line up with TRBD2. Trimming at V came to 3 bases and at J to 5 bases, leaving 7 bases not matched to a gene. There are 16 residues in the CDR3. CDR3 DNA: TGTGCCAGCAGTTTCGCGGCGAGCGGGAGGACCGGGGAGCTGTTTTTT. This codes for CASSFAASGRTGELFF.

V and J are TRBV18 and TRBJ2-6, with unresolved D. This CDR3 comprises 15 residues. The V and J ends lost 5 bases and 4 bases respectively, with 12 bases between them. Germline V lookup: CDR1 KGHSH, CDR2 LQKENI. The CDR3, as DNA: TGTGCCAGCTCAAAGGACCGTGGAGGGGCCAACGTCCTGACTTTC. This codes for CASSKDRGGANVLTF.

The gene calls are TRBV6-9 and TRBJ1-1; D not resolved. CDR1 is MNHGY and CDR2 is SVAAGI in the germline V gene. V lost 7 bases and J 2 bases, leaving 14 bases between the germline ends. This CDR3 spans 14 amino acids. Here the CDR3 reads CASTHLWRNTEAFF. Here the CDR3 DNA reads TGTGCCAGCACCCATCTATGGCGAAACACTGAAGCTTTCTTT.

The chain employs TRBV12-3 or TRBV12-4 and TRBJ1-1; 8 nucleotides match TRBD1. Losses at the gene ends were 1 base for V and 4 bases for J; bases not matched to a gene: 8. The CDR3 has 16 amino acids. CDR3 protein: CASSLETDRGGTEAFF. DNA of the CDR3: TGTGCCAGCAGTTTAGAGACTGACAGGGGAGGCACTGAAGCTTTCTTT.

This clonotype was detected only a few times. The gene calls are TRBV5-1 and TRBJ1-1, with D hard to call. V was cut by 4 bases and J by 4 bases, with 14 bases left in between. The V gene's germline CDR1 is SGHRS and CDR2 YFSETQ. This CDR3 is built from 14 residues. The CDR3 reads CASSIAPSPTEAFF. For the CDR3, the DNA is TGCGCCAGCAGCATAGCCCCAAGCCCCACTGAAGCTTTCTTT.